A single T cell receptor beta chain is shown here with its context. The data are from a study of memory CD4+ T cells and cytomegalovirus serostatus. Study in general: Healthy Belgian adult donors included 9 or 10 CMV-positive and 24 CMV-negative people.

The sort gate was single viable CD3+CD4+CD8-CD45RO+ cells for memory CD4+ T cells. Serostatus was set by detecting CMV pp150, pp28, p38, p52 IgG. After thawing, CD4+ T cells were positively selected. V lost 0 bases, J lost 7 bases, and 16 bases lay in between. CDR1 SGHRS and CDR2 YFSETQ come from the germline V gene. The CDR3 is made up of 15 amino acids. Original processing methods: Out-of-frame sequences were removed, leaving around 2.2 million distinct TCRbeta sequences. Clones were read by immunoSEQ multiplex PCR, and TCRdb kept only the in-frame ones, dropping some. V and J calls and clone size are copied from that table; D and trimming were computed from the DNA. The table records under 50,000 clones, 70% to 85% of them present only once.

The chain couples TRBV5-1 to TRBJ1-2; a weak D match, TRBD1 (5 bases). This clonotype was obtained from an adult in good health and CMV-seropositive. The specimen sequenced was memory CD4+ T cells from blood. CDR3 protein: CASSLGDSWVPGYTF. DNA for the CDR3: TGCGCCAGCAGCTTGGGTGACAGCTGGGTTCCTGGCTACACCTTC.